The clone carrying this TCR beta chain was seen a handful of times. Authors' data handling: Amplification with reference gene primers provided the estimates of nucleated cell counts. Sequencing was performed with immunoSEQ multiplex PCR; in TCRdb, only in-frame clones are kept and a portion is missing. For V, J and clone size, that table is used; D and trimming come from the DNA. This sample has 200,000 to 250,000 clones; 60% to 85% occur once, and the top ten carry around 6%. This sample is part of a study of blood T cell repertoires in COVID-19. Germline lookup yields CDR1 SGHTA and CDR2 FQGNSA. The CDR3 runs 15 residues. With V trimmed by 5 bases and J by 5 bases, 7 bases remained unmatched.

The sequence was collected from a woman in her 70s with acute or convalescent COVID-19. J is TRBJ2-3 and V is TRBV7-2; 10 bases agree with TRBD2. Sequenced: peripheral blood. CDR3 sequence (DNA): TGTGCCAGCAGCACCCTAGCGGGAGAATTAGATACGCAGTATTTT. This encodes CASSTLAGELDTQYF.